This T cell receptor (beta chain) was captured by sequencing in a study of T cells after yellow fever vaccination. Turning to the study itself: Fractions containing few cells were prepared with SMART-Seq v4 Ultra Low Input.

CDR1 and CDR2 from the germline V gene are SGHTA and FQGNSA. The CDR3 covers 12 residues. V was cut by 5 bases and J by 3 bases, with 5 bases left in between. This clonotype turned up a few times. MiXCR, run by TCRdb on the 5' RACE reads, gives a single entry per CDR3 protein. The sample contains about 330,000 distinct CDR3 sequences, over 4% of which appear only once. The genes are TRBV7-2 and TRBJ1-5, with D unclear. The clonotype comes from a man aged 18 to 29 who received the YFV17D yellow fever vaccine. The sample in question was PBMCs, obtained 5 days after the yellow fever booster vaccination. The CDR3 DNA follows: TGTGCCAGCAGCGCCGACAATCAGCCCCAGCATTTT. It encodes CASSADNQPQHF.